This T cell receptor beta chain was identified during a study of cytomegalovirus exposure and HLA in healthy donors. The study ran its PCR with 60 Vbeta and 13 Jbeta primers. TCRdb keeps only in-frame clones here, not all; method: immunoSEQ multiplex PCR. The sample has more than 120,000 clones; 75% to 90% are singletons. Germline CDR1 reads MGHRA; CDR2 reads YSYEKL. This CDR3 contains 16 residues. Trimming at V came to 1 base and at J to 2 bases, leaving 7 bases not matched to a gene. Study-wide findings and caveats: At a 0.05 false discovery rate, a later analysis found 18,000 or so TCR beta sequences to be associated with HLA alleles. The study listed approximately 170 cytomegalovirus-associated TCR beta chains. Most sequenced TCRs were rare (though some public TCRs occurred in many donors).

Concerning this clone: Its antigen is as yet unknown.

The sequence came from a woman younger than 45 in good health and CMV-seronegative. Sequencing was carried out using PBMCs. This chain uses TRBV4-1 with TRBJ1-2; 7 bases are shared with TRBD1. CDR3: CASSQVSGGANYGYTF. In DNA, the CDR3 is TGCGCCAGCAGCCAAGTATCAGGGGGAGCGAACTATGGCTACACCTTC.